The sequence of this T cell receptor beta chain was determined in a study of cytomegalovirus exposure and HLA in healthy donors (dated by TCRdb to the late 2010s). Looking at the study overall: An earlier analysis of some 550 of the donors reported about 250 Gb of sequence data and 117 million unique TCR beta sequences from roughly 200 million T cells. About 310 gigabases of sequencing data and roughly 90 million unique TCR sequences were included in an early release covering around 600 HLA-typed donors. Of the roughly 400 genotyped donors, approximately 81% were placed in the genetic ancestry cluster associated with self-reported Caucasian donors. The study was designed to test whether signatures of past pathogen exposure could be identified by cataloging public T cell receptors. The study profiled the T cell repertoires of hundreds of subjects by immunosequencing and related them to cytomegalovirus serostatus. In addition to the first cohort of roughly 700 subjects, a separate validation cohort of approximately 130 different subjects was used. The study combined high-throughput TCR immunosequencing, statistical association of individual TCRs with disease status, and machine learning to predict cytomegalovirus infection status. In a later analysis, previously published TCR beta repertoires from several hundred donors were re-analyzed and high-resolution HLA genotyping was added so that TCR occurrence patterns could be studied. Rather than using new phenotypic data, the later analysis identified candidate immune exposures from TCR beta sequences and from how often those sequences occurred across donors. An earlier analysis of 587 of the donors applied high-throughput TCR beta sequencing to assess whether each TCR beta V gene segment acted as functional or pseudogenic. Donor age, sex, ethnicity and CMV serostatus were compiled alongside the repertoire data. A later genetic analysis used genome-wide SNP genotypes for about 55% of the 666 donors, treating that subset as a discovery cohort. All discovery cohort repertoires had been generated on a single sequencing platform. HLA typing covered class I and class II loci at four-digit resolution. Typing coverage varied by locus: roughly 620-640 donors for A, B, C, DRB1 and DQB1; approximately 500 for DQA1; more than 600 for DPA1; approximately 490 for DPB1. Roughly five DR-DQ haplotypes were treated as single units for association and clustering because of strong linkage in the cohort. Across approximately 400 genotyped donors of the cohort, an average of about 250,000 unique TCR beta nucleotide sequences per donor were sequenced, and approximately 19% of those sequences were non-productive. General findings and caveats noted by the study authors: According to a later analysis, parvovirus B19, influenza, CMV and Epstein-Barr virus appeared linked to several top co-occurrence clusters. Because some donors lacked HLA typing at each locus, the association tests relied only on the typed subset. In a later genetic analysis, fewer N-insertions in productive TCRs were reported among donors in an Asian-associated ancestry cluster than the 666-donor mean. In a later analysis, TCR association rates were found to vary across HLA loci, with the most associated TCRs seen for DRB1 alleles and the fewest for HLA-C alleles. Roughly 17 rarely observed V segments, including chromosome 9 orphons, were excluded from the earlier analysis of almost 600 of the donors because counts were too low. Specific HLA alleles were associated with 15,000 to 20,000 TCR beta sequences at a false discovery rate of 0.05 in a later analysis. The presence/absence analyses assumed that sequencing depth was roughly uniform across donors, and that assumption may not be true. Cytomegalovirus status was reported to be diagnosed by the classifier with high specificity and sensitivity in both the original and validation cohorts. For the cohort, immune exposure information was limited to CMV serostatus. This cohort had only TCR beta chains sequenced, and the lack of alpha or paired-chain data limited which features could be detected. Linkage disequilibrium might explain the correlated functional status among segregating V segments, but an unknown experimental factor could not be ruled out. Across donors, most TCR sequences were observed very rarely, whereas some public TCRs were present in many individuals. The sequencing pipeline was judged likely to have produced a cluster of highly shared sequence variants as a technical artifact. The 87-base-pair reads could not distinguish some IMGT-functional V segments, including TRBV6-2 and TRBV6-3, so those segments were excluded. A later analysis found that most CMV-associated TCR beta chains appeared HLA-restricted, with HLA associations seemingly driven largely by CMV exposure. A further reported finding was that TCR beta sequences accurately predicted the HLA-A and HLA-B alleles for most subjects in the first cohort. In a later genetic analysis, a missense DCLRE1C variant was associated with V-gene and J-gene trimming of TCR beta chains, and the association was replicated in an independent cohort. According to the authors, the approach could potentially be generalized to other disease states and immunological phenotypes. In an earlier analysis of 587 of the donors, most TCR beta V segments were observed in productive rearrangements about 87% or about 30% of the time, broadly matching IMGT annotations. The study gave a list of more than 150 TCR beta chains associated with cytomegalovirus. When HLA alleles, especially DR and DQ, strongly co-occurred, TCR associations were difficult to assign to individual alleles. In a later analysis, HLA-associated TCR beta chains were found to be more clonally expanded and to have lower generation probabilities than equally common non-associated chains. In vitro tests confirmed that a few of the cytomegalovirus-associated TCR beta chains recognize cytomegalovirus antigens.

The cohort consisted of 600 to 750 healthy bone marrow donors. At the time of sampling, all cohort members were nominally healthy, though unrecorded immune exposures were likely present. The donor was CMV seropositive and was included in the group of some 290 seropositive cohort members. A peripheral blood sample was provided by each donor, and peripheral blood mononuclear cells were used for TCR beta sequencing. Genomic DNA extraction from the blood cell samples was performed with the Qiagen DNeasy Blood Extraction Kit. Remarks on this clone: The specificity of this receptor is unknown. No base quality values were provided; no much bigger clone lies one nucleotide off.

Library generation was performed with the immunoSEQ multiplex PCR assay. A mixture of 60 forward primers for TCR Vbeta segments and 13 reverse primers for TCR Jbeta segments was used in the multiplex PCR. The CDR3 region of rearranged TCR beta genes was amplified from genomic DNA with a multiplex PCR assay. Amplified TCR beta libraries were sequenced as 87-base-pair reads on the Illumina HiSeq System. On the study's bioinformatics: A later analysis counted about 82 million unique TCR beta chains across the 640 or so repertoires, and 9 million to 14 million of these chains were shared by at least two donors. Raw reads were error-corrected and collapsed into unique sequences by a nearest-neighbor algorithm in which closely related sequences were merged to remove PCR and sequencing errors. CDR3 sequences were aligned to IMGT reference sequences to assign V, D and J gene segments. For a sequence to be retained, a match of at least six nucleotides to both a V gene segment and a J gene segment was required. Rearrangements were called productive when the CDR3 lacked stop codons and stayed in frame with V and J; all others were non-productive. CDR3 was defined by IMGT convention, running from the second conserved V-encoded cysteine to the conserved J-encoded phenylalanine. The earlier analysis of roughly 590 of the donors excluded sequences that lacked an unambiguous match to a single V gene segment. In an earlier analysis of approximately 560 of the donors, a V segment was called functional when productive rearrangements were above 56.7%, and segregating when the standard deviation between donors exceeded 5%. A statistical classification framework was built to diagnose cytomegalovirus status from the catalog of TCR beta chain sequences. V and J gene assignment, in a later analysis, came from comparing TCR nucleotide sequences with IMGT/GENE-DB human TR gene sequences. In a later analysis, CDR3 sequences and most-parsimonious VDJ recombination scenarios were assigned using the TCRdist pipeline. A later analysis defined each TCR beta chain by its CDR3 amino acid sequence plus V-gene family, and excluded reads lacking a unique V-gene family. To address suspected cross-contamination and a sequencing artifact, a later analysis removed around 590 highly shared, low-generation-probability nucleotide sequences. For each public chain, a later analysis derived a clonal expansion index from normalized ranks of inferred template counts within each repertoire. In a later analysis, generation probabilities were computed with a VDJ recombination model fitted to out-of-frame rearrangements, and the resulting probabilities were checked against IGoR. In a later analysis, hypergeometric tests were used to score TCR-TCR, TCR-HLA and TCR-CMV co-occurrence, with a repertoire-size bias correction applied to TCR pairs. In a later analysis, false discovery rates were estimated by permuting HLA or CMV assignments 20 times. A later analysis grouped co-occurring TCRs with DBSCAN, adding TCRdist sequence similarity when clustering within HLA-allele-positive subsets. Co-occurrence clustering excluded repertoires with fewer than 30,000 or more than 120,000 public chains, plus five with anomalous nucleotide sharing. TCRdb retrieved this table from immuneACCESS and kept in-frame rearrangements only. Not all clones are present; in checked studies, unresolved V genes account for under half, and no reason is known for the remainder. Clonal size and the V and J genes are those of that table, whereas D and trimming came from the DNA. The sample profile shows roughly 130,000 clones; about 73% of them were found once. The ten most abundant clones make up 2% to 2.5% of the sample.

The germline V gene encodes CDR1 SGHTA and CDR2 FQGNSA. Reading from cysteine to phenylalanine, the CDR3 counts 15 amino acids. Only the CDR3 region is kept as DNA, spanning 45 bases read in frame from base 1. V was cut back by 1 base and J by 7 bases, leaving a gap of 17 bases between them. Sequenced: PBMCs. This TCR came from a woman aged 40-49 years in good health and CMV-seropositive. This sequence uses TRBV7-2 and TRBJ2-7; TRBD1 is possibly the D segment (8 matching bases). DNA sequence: TGTGCCAGCAGCTTAGTGACAGGGGAGGGGTGTGAGCAGTACTTC. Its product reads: CASSLVTGEGCEQYF.